The 24 T cell receptor beta chains presented below share a single source sample, sequenced in a study of identical twins. TCRdb reprocessed the 5' RACE reads via MiXCR and lists one record per CDR3 protein. The sample lists hundreds of thousands of distinct CDR3 sequences; about 8.1% were seen once. The same specimen was also included in a second study, on yellow fever vaccine responses in identical twins.

Sequencing input: memory (CD45RO+) T cells sorted from blood. Source of these receptors: a woman aged 18-35 years in good health.

This clonotype was seen repeatedly, ten times or more. V usage is TRBV5-1 and J usage is TRBJ2-3; tentatively, D is TRBD1 or TRBD2 (5 bases each). V was clipped by 4 bases and J by 4 bases, with 16 bases between them. Germline assignment: CDR1 SGHRS and CDR2 YFSETQ. The CDR3 extends over 15 amino acids. The CDR3 nucleotides are TGCGCCAGCAGCACCGGGGCCTCGGTCCCAGATACGCAGTATTTT. It encodes CASSTGASVPDTQYF.

This clonotype was recorded a few times. The rearrangement uses TRBV15 and TRBJ1-2; 7 nucleotides match TRBD1. Germline values: CDR1 LNHNV, CDR2 YYDKDF (reference sequence). CDR3 length equals 14 residues. V was clipped by 4 bases and J by 5 bases; unmatched bases: 7. This CDR3 is CATSTTDRAYGYTF. As DNA, the CDR3 is TGTGCCACCAGCACAACCGACAGGGCTTATGGCTACACCTTC.

There are many counts of this clonotype. The rearrangement uses TRBV7-9 and TRBJ2-2; D is unclear. V was pared by 4 bases and J by 3 bases, with 6 bases between. Germline V lookup: CDR1 SEHNR, CDR2 FQNEAQ (reference sequence). The length of the CDR3 is 13 residues. CDR3 loop: CASSSRDTGELFF. The CDR3, as DNA: TGTGCCAGCAGCTCCCGGGACACCGGGGAGCTGTTTTTT.

This clonotype appeared many times. This rearrangement joins TRBV7-8 to TRBJ2-7; 8 bases match TRBD1. This CDR3 has 15 amino acids. J gave up 3 bases and V 5 bases, and 9 bases lay outside the gene matches. The germline CDR1 and CDR2 sequences are SGHVS and FQNEAQ. In DNA form, the CDR3 reads TGTGCCAGCAGCCCCCAGGGGGCGACTCACTACGAGCAGTACTTC. Amino acids: CASSPQGATHYEQYF.

This clonotype was seen many times. V usage is TRBV5-1 and J usage is TRBJ1-1; D remains ambiguous. CDR1 SGHRS and CDR2 YFSETQ come from the germline V gene. Trimming stripped 0 bases from V and 0 bases from J, with 9 bases between. This CDR3 contains 15 residues. The chain's CDR3 is CASSLEGSLNTEAFF. The CDR3 bases are TGCGCCAGCAGCTTGGAGGGCAGTTTGAACACTGAAGCTTTCTTT.

The sample holds many counts of this clonotype. This sequence joins TRBV6-1 and TRBJ1-6; D is ambiguous. V lost 8 bases and J 3 bases, leaving 14 bases between the germline ends. The CDR3 extends over 15 amino acids. Germline assignment: CDR1 MNHNS and CDR2 SASEGT. The CDR3 sequence is CASRVEGGYNSPLHF. In nucleotides, the CDR3 is TGTGCCAGCCGGGTCGAGGGAGGCTATAATTCACCCCTCCACTTT.

This clonotype was seen only a few times. V usage is TRBV12-3 or TRBV12-4 and J usage is TRBJ2-2; possible D gene TRBD1, 5 bases. The ends were cut back, 5 bases at V and 6 bases at J, with 16 bases in the middle. The CDR3 has 15 residues. CDR3 DNA: TGTGCCAGCAGTGACCGACGCAGGGTTGCCGGGGAGCTGTTTTTT. The encoded protein is CASSDRRRVAGELFF.

This chain joins TRBV20-1 and TRBJ1-2, with D tentatively TRBD1 (6 bases). Germline CDR1 and CDR2: DFQATT and SNEGSKA (reference sequence). The V end was cut by 5 bases, the J end by 8 bases, with 15 bases between. CDR3 length: 12 residues. CDR3 residues: CSALGAAEGYTF. DNA for the CDR3: TGCAGTGCTCTGGGGGCCGCCGAGGGCTACACCTTC.

The chain couples TRBV28 to TRBJ1-2, with TRBD1 as a possible D gene (5 bases). CDR3 length: 12 amino acids. With 4 bases removed from V and 5 bases from J, the gap between germline ends came to 8 bases. Looked up from germline, CDR1 is MDHEN and CDR2 is SYDVKM. Here the CDR3 reads CASSWGKYGYTF. In nucleotides, the CDR3 is TGTGCCAGCAGTTGGGGGAAGTATGGCTACACCTTC.

At least ten counts were recorded for this clonotype. V and J are TRBV7-8 and TRBJ1-1; 11 positions match TRBD1. CDR1 and CDR2 (germline): SGHVS, FQNEAQ. Trimming cost V 5 bases and J 11 bases; bases outside gene matches: 7. CDR3 length equals 13 residues. The CDR3 here is CASSADRGREAFF. The CDR3 DNA sequence: TGTGCCAGCAGCGCGGACAGGGGGCGGGAGGCTTTCTTT. The variable domain in full, with the rest retrieved from reference TRBV7-8 and TRBJ1-1, is GAGVSQSPRYKVAKRGQDVALRCDPISGHVSLFWYQQALGQGPEFLTYFQNEAQLDKSGLPSDRFFAERPEGSVSTLKIQRTQQEDSAVYLCASSADRGREAFFGQGTRLTVV.

This clonotype occurred a few times. The chain links TRBV12-3 or TRBV12-4 to TRBJ2-3, with D tentatively TRBD2 (6 bases). V lost 6 bases to trimming and J lost 1 base, with 23 bases between them. The CDR3 loop spans 18 amino acids. CDR3 sequence reads: CASRNNIAGYPGTDTQYF. The CDR3 bases are TGTGCCAGCAGAAACAACATCGCGGGATACCCCGGCACAGATACGCAGTATTTT.

In its sample, this clonotype was seen many times. The chain has TRBV6-5 and TRBJ2-4, with D possibly called TRBD1 or TRBD2 (5 bases each). The germline CDR1 and CDR2 sequences are MNHEY and SVGAGI. V was trimmed by 0 bases and J by 0 bases, leaving 9 bases between them. The CDR3 spans 16 residues. The CDR3 sequence: CASSYSTAVAKNIQYF. For the CDR3, the DNA is TGTGCCAGCAGTTACTCGACAGCGGTAGCCAAAAACATTCAGTACTTC.

This clonotype was seen ten or more times. The chain combines TRBV12-3 or TRBV12-4 with TRBJ2-7; a weak D match, TRBD2 (6 bases). V gave up 1 base and J gave up 3 bases, with 10 bases separating them. The CDR3 has 14 amino acids. The CDR3 reads CASSLGGVNYEQYV. CDR3 nucleotide sequence: TGTGCCAGCAGTTTAGGGGGGGTCAACTACGAGCAGTACGTC.

The V gene is TRBV5-1, the J gene TRBJ2-1, with 8 bases fitting TRBD1. The CDR3 is made up of 13 amino acids. Germline V gene data show CDR1 as SGHRS and CDR2 as YFSETQ. V gave up 4 bases and J gave up 5 bases; unmatched junction bases: 2. The CDR3 is CASSVDRDNEQFF. Here the CDR3 DNA reads TGCGCCAGCAGCGTGGACAGGGACAATGAGCAGTTCTTC.

In its sample, this clonotype was seen many times. The chain combines TRBV5-1 with TRBJ2-3; tentative D call: TRBD1 (5 bases). The V gene lost 2 bases and the J gene lost 5 bases, with 12 bases spanning the gap. Germline CDR1 is SGHRS and CDR2 is YFSETQ. This CDR3 is 14 amino acids long. CDR3 in amino acids: CASSFTGRVDTQYF. CDR3 nucleotide sequence: TGCGCCAGCAGCTTTACAGGACGGGTAGATACGCAGTATTTT.

This clonotype has at least ten counts. The chain joins TRBV6-1 to TRBJ1-2; the D gene is possibly TRBD1 (6 bases). The CDR3 is made up of 14 amino acids. Looked up from germline, CDR1 is MNHNS and CDR2 is SASEGT. V lost 0 bases and J lost 7, with 12 bases in between. The CDR3 bases are TGTGCCAGCAGTGAAGCAGGGGGGACTACTGGCTACACCTTC. As protein: CASSEAGGTTGYTF.

The chain uses TRBV2 and TRBJ2-5; 8 bases are shared with TRBD1. From germline, CDR1 is SNHLY and CDR2 FYNNEI. There are 12 residues in the CDR3. J lost 7 bases, V lost 6 bases, and 4 bases had no gene match. This CDR3 is CASRGTGGTQYF. DNA for the CDR3: TGTGCCAGCAGAGGGACAGGCGGGACCCAGTACTTC.

The gene calls are TRBV24-1 and TRBJ2-1; D could derive from TRBD1 or TRBD2 (5 bases each). Per the germline V gene, CDR1 is KGHDR and CDR2 is SFDVKD. Trimming took 7 bases from V and 5 from J, leaving 8 bases between them. The CDR3 has 12 residues. This CDR3 reads CATRGDNNEQFF. DNA of the CDR3: TGTGCCACCAGGGGGGATAACAATGAGCAGTTCTTC.

The V call is TRBV20-1, the J call TRBJ2-7; D is possibly TRBD1 (5 bases). Trimming shortened V by 6 bases and J by 3 bases, and 15 bases separated the two germline ends. The CDR3 loop spans 13 amino acids. Germline V CDR1 and CDR2: DFQATT, SNEGSKA (reference sequence). The CDR3 coding sequence is TGCAGTGCCATGACAGATGGTGGCTACGAGCAGTACTTC. Encoded protein: CSAMTDGGYEQYF.

There are many counts of this clonotype. The chain has TRBV15 and TRBJ1-1; no definite D call. Trimming pared 0 bases from V and 0 bases from J, leaving 8 bases between. The CDR3 covers 15 residues. CDR1 is LNHNV and CDR2 is YYDKDF in the germline V gene (reference sequence). Written as DNA, the CDR3 is TGTGCCACCAGCAGAGACCAAACTCTGAACACTGAAGCTTTCTTT. This gives the protein CATSRDQTLNTEAFF.

This clonotype was counted many times. This chain links TRBV12-3 or TRBV12-4 with TRBJ1-3; D is perhaps TRBD1 (5 bases). Trimming took off 3 bases at V and 2 bases at J, with 14 bases between the two ends. This CDR3 region has 16 residues. CDR3 sequence (DNA): TGTGCCAGCAGTTTCGGGACGGCTAATACTGGAAACACCATATATTTT. Translation gives CASSFGTANTGNTIYF.

This rearrangement joins TRBV20-1 to TRBJ2-5; 9 positions match TRBD1. CDR1 DFQATT and CDR2 SNEGSKA come from the germline V gene (reference sequence). V lost 6 bases and J lost 4; bases outside the gene matches: 6. The CDR3 sequence is 13 residues long. The CDR3 nucleotides are TGCAGTGCGACCGGGACAGGGACAGAGACCCAGTACTTC. Encoded protein: CSATGTGTETQYF.

This clonotype has at least ten counts. This chain joins TRBV4-1 and TRBJ2-2, with no clear D. CDR3 size: 14 residues. Per germline, CDR1 MGHRA and CDR2 YSYEKL. The V end lost 5 bases, the J end lost 0 bases, and 7 bases lay between the germline ends. This CDR3 is CASSIFANTGELFF. Here the CDR3 DNA reads TGCGCCAGCAGCATTTTCGCGAACACCGGGGAGCTGTTTTTT.

There are a few counts of this clonotype. V is TRBV7-9 and J is TRBJ2-5, with 7 bases identical to TRBD2. Germline V gene sequence: CDR1 SEHNR, CDR2 FQNEAQ (reference sequence). The CDR3 extends over 17 amino acids. Trimming removed 1 base from V and 1 base from J; junction bases left unmatched: 9. The CDR3 DNA reads as TGTGCCAGCAGCTTAGGTCTAGCGGCCAAGACCCAAGAGACCCAGTACTTC. Translated: CASSLGLAAKTQETQYF.